This TCR beta chain was sequenced for a study of liver allograft versus peripheral blood T cells. Study details: Comparing T cell receptor repertoires in transplanted livers with those in recipients' peripheral blood was part of the design. Study-wide results and limits: Peripheral blood reportedly held T cell receptor repertoires that differed from those inside liver allografts.

On this clonotype itself: Its target is unknown.

TCRdb re-called the reads through MiXCR, storing one row per CDR3 protein. The sample shows around 11,000 distinct CDR3 sequences, 20% to 25% of them seen only once. V dropped 2 bases and J dropped 4 bases, with 12 bases sitting between them. In germline, CDR1 is SEHNR, CDR2 FQNEAQ (reference sequence). The length of the CDR3 is 15 residues. The V call is TRBV7-9, the J call TRBJ2-1; tentative D call: TRBD2 (5 bases). The clonotype originates from a human patient who had a liver transplant. The T cells may partly be graft donor cells. For the CDR3, the DNA is TGTGCCAGCAGCTTAATCCAGCGGCGTTACAATGAGCAGTTCTTC. Protein: CASSLIQRRYNEQFF.